The clone carrying this T cell receptor beta chain was counted many times. Its target is unknown. The source of the sample is a study of Graves' ophthalmopathy and Graves' hyperthyroidism. Study-wide points: Prediction of ophthalmopathy progression reached about 71% sensitivity and roughly 72% specificity.

Absence of ophthalmopathy within 18 months of follow-up defined stable hyperthyroidism. The PBMCs had their origin in 7.5 to 10 ml of fresh peripheral blood. Germline V lookup: CDR1 SGHRS, CDR2 YFSETQ. Trimming pared 0 bases from V and 1 base from J, leaving 13 bases between. This CDR3 region has 16 residues. RNA served as the template for amplifying TCR beta CDR3 regions. RT-PCR in the first round used HTBI primers; a second-round multiplex PCR followed. MiXCR was run by TCRdb on the multiplex PCR reads, yielding one entry per CDR3 protein. The sample records 600,000 to 650,000 distinct CDR3 sequences, approximately 22% being singletons.

This TCR was sampled from a woman aged 18-30 years with stable Graves' hyperthyroidism. Some clones in this sample may be carry-over from other donors' samples. Sequenced material: peripheral blood. This sequence joins TRBV5-1 and TRBJ2-5; D gene ambiguous. The CDR3 DNA is TGCGCCAGCAGCTTGGGTCGTCCGGCTATCCAAGAGACCCAGTACTTC. It yields the protein CASSLGRPAIQETQYF.